Presented here are 10 T cell receptor beta chains from one specimen sequenced in a study of OX40 agonist ivuxolimab in advanced cancers. TCRdb keeps only in-frame clones here, not all; method: immunoSEQ multiplex PCR. The data hold tens of thousands of clones, with around 84% observed a single time. The sample was CD4+ or CD8+ T cells sorted from blood, taken in a trial of the OX40 agonist ivuxolimab. Source of these receptors: an adult with an advanced solid tumor such as melanoma, head and neck, liver or kidney cancer.

The rearrangement joins TRBV29-1 to TRBJ1-1, with D perhaps matching TRBD1 (6 bases). V was cut by 7 bases and J by 3 bases, with 21 bases left in between. Germline assignment: CDR1 SQVTM and CDR2 ANQGSEA. The CDR3 has 15 residues. The CDR3 nucleotides read TGCAGCGCGGATTGGGACACCTCCGTCGACACTGAAGCTTTCTTT. Protein: CSADWDTSVDTEAFF.

The V call is TRBV18, the J call TRBJ1-4; 8 nucleotides align to TRBD1. The V gene end was trimmed by 2 bases and the J gene end by 8 bases; junction bases not matched to a gene: 7. CDR3 length equals 15 residues. CDR1 and CDR2 (germline): KGHSH, LQKENI. The CDR3 loop is CASSPGRGPGEKLFF. The CDR3 DNA follows: TGTGCCAGCTCACCAGGCAGGGGGCCGGGAGAAAAACTGTTTTTT.

The chain uses TRBV7-8 and TRBJ1-4, with D tentatively TRBD1 (6 bases). This CDR3 spans 15 amino acids. Germline CDR1 is SGHVS and CDR2 is FQNEAQ. Trimming removed 8 bases from V and 8 bases from J, with 21 bases in between. The CDR3 coding sequence is TGTGCCAGCTCCCGTGGTGCAGGGGCTAGGGAAAAACTGTTTTTT. Protein: CASSRGAGAREKLFF. Filled out from reference TRBV7-8 and TRBJ1-4, the complete variable domain reads GAGVSQSPRYKVAKRGQDVALRCDPISGHVSLFWYQQALGQGPEFLTYFQNEAQLDKSGLPSDRFFAERPEGSVSTLKIQRTQQEDSAVYLCASSRGAGAREKLFFGSGTQLSVL.

In DNA form, the CDR3 reads TGTGCCAGCAGCTTCATTAGCGGGAAGTGGGAGCAGTTCTTC. This gives the protein CASSFISGKWEQFF. The chain joins TRBV11-2 to TRBJ2-1, with TRBD2 matching 8 bases. Germline CDR1 and CDR2: SGHAT and FQNNGV. The ends lost 3 bases at V and 10 bases at J; junction bases unmatched: 8. CDR3 length equals 14 residues. Filled out from reference TRBV11-2 and TRBJ2-1, the complete variable domain reads EAGVAQSPRYKIIEKRQSVAFWCNPISGHATLYWYQQILGQGPKLLIQFQNNGVVDDSQLPKDRFSAERLKGVDSTLKIQPAKLEDSAVYLCASSFISGKWEQFFGPGTRLTVL.

The rearrangement links TRBV6-6 to TRBJ1-2; 11 bases line up with TRBD1. The V gene end was trimmed by 4 bases and the J gene end by 8 bases; junction bases not matched to a gene: 9. This CDR3 is built from 15 residues. The germline gives CDR1 MNHNY, CDR2 SVGAGI (reference sequence). The CDR3 sequence is CASSSGQGAPPGYTF. The CDR3 DNA follows: TGTGCCAGCAGTTCTGGACAGGGGGCTCCCCCGGGCTACACCTTC.

This clone was detected only once. The chain recombines TRBV30 with TRBJ2-7; TRBD1 might be the D (6 bases). The V end lost 0 bases, the J end lost 3 bases, and 9 bases lay between the germline ends. The CDR3 is 13 residues long. Germline CDR1 GTSNPN, CDR2 SVGIG (reference sequence). The CDR3: CAWSVGQNYEQYF. The CDR3 nucleotides are TGTGCCTGGAGTGTAGGACAGAACTACGAGCAGTACTTC.

This rearrangement joins TRBV7-2 to TRBJ1-4; 8 nucleotides line up with TRBD1. The CDR3 covers 14 residues. With V trimmed by 5 bases and J by 8 bases, 7 bases remained unmatched. Germline assignment: CDR1 SGHTA and CDR2 FQGNSA. The CDR3 coding sequence is TGTGCCAGCAGCCGGAGGACAGGGTCGGAAAAACTGTTTTTT. It encodes CASSRRTGSEKLFF.

V is TRBV6-5 and J is TRBJ2-1, with no clear D. The V gene's germline CDR1 is MNHEY and CDR2 SVGAGI. Trimming took 7 bases from V and 3 from J, leaving 7 bases between them. The CDR3 spans 12 residues. The CDR3 sequence is CASNKNYNEQFF. The CDR3 DNA reads TGTGCCAGCAACAAAAACTACAATGAGCAGTTCTTC.

This chain links TRBV7-2 with TRBJ2-2; D is unresolved. The V gene's germline CDR1 is SGHTA and CDR2 FQGNSA. V was cut by 2 bases and J by 1 base, with 5 bases left in between. The CDR3 length is 14 residues. Here the CDR3 DNA reads TGTGCCAGCAGCTTATTCCAGAACACCGGGGAGCTGTTTTTT. Translating it yields CASSLFQNTGELFF.

This clone was observed a few times. This chain connects TRBV30 to TRBJ1-4; D unresolved. Germline V gene sequence: CDR1 GTSNPN, CDR2 SVGIG (reference sequence). The CDR3 length is 14 residues. V lost 3 bases and J lost 8, with 16 bases in between. This CDR3 reads CAWRSGPAGEKLFF. Written as DNA, the CDR3 is TGTGCCTGGAGATCCGGACCTGCAGGAGAAAAACTGTTTTTT. The full variable domain, rest sourced from reference TRBV30 and TRBJ1-4, is SQTIHQWPATLVQPVGSPLSLECTVEGTSNPNLYWYRQAAGRGLQLLFYSVGIGQISSEVPQNLSASRPQDRQFILSSKKLLLSDSGFYLCAWRSGPAGEKLFFGSGTQLSVL.